One and the same sample provided the 12 T cell receptor beta chains below, sequenced in a study of T cell repertoires in cytomegalovirus infection. A single record per CDR3 protein comes from TCRdb applying MiXCR to the reads. This repertoire shows just under 550,000 distinct CDR3 sequences, less than 30% found once; its top ten account for roughly 13%. Sequenced: PBMCs. These receptors were collected from a human donor in good health (CMV status not recorded). Some clones in this sample may be carry-over from other donors' samples.

The genes are TRBV10-3 and TRBJ2-7; D may be TRBD1 (6 bases). The CDR3 contains 13 residues. Germline V gene lookup returns CDR1 ENHRY and CDR2 SYGVKD. Trimming cost V 10 bases and J 6 bases, with 19 bases left between them. CDR3 coding DNA: TGTGCCACCGCGACAGGCGGTCGATCCGAGCAGTACTTC. This encodes CATATGGRSEQYF.

This clonotype was seen a few times. This sequence joins TRBV11-2 and TRBJ1-1; possible D gene TRBD1, 5 bases. CDR1 and CDR2 (germline): SGHAT, FQNNGV. The CDR3 extends over 12 amino acids. Trimming left V 5 bases short and J 7 bases short, with 11 bases between. CDR3 sequence (DNA): TGTGCCAGCAGCCGGGACGGCTATGAAGCTTTCTTT. Its protein is CASSRDGYEAFF.

This clonotype was counted ten times or more. The J gene is TRBJ1-2, the V gene TRBV7-2; D is uncertain. The germline V gene has CDR1 SGHTA and CDR2 FQGNSA. The CDR3 consists of 13 residues. Trimming cost V 6 bases and J 2 bases, with 10 bases left between them. CDR3 DNA sequence: TGTGCCAGCAGGTCACAGCTAAACTATGGCTACACCTTC. It translates to CASRSQLNYGYTF.

The V call is TRBV7-4, the J call TRBJ2-3; 8 nucleotides match TRBD1. The germline gives CDR1 SGHVT, CDR2 SQSDAQ. This CDR3 is 17 amino acids long. J lost 4 bases, V lost 5 bases, and 14 bases had no gene match. The CDR3: CASSPKIDRGSPDTQYF. The CDR3 DNA reads as TGTGCCAGCAGCCCGAAAATCGACAGGGGATCCCCAGATACGCAGTATTTT.

This clonotype was counted only a few times. The rearrangement links TRBV5-1 to TRBJ2-3; weak D call: TRBD1 (6 bases). Trimming left V 0 bases short and J 5 bases short, with 10 bases between. The CDR3 has 14 amino acids. Looked up from germline, CDR1 is SGHRS and CDR2 is YFSETQ. CDR3 bases: TGCGCCAGCAGCTTGGCAGGGGATGGAGATACGCAGTATTTT. Translation: CASSLAGDGDTQYF. Using reference TRBV5-1 and TRBJ2-3 for the parts outside the CDR3, the full variable domain is KAGVTQTPRYLIKTRGQQVTLSCSPISGHRSVSWYQQTPGQGLQFLFEYFSETQRNKGNFPGRFSGRQFSNSRSEMNVSTLELGDSALYLCASSLAGDGDTQYFGPGTRLTVL.

As to this clonotype: An end of the junction does not agree with germline; a read error may underlie this. The gene calls are TRBV24-1 and TRBJ2-1; D might be TRBD2 (5 bases). CDR1 KGHDR and CDR2 SFDVKD come from the germline V gene. The CDR3 contains 13 residues. CDR3 nucleotide sequence: TGTGCCACCAGTTATTTGACGGAGGATGAGCAGTTCTTC. It codes for CATSYLTEDEQFF.

On this clonotype: The final CDR3 position lacks the conserved phenylalanine or tryptophan, pointing to a likely read error. The rearrangement uses TRBV24-1 and TRBJ2-3, with TRBD2 matching 13 bases. The V gene's germline CDR1 is KGHDR and CDR2 SFDVKD. The CDR3 totals 17 residues. Trimming took 0 bases from V and 4 from J; bases not matched to a gene: 3. CDR3 amino acids: CATSDLTSGRAADTQYI. The CDR3 bases are TGTGCCACCAGTGATTTGACTAGCGGGAGGGCAGCAGATACGCAGTATATT.

This clonotype appeared many times. The V gene is TRBV7-2, the J gene TRBJ2-7; no reliable D call. Trimming removed 6 bases from V and 0 bases from J, with 12 bases in between. This CDR3 spans 14 amino acids. From germline, CDR1 is SGHTA and CDR2 FQGNSA. The CDR3 loop is CASSPEMSSYEQYV. The CDR3 coding sequence is TGTGCCAGCAGTCCGGAAATGAGCTCCTACGAGCAGTACGTC.

This chain links TRBV3-1 with TRBJ1-1; 12 nucleotides agree with TRBD1. CDR3 length: 14 amino acids. Looked up from germline, CDR1 is LGHDT and CDR2 is YNNKEL (reference sequence). The V gene end was trimmed by 4 bases and the J gene end by 7 bases; junction bases not matched to a gene: 4. The CDR3 DNA sequence: TGTGCCAGCAGCCGGGGACAGGGGGCGGATGAAGCTTTCTTT. As protein: CASSRGQGADEAFF. The full variable domain, its missing parts supplied by reference TRBV3-1 and TRBJ1-1, is DTAVSQTPKYLVTQMGNDKSIKCEQNLGHDTMYWYKQDSKKFLKIMFSYNNKELIINETVPNRFSPKSPDKAHLNLHINSLELGDSAVYFCASSRGQGADEAFFGQGTRLTVV.

The chain couples TRBV12-3 or TRBV12-4 to TRBJ1-5; D is undetermined. V was cut by 2 bases and J by 0 bases, with 5 bases left in between. The CDR3 extends over 14 amino acids. In nucleotides, the CDR3 is TGTGCCAGCAGTTTATCTAGTAGCAATCAGCCCCAGCATTTT. Translation gives CASSLSSSNQPQHF.

This clonotype was seen repeatedly, ten times or more. J is TRBJ2-1 and V is TRBV7-6, with D tentatively TRBD1 (6 bases). The V end lost 4 bases, the J end lost 4 bases, and 8 bases lay between the germline ends. Germline CDR1 and CDR2: SGHVS and FNYEAQ. The CDR3 contains 13 residues. DNA of the CDR3: TGTGCCAGCAGCTCCACAGGGTACAATGAGCAGTTCTTC. As protein: CASSSTGYNEQFF.

This chain links TRBV20-1 with TRBJ2-7; D may be TRBD1 (5 bases). Between the trimmed V and J ends, which lost 1 base and 6 bases, there was a span of 10 bases. The CDR3 has 12 amino acids. CDR1 is DFQATT, CDR2 SNEGSKA, per germline (reference sequence). The CDR3 nucleotides read TGCAGTGCTAGAGCTCAGGGCGGCGAGCAGTACTTC. The encoded protein is CSARAQGGEQYF.